Described below is a single TCR beta chain sequence and its context. This record belongs to a study of T cells in Graves' hyperthyroidism and ophthalmopathy. Regions amplified from RNA transcripts were the TCR beta CDR3 regions. The HTBI primer set drove a first-round RT-PCR of the TCR CDR3. TCRdb redid the calling of the multiplex PCR reads with MiXCR, one entry per CDR3 protein. This table has roughly 740,000 distinct CDR3 sequences, over 15% appearing once. V lost 4 bases, J lost 5 bases, and 16 bases lay in between. Looked up from germline, CDR1 is KGHDR and CDR2 is SFDVKD. The CDR3 length is 16 residues.

V usage is TRBV24-1 and J usage is TRBJ2-2, with a weak D call TRBD1 (6 bases). Input material: blood. The TCR sequence derives from a man aged 18 to 35 with Graves' hyperthyroidism. In DNA form, the CDR3 reads TGTGCCACCAGTGACCCCCGAGGGGGTATGACCGGGGAGCTGTTTTTT. This codes for CATSDPRGGMTGELFF.